This T cell receptor (beta chain) was captured in a study of blood T cell repertoires in COVID-19. The wider study: Acute and convalescent COVID-19 samples came from the United States, Italy and Spain.

The CDR3 extends over 20 amino acids. Germline V gene lookup returns CDR1 KGHDR and CDR2 SFDVKD. The V gene end was trimmed by 4 bases and the J gene end by 4 bases; junction bases not matched to a gene: 17. Original processing notes: Quantification of nucleated cells was approximated via reference gene primer amplification. The assay was immunoSEQ multiplex PCR, and TCRdb's table has in-frame clones only and misses some. V, J and clone size derive from that table, while D and trimming were established from the DNA sequence. The table records 150,000 to 200,000 clones, roughly 89% of them present only once. In Seattle, patients joined the study during active infection and were tracked longitudinally. Only a few counts were recorded for this clone.

This chain joins TRBV24-1 and TRBJ2-7; 14 bases line up with TRBD2. This sequence was found in an older woman with COVID-19, enrolled during active disease. The specimen was peripheral blood. The CDR3 spells CATSDQDPGTSGRGDYEQYF. In nucleotides, the CDR3 is TGTGCCACCAGTGACCAAGACCCCGGGACTAGCGGGAGAGGGGATTACGAGCAGTACTTC.